This TCR beta chain appears in the sequencing data of a study of shared clonotypes between healthy human individuals. Findings and limits, study-wide: For naive CD4 cells, 4% to 6% of clonotypes were shared across a handful of donors. Naive subsets tended to show greater estimated richness than memory subsets.

Assay: immunoSEQ multiplex PCR; the TCRdb copy retains only in-frame clones and omits some. The table includes 850,000 to 1,200,000 clones, 70% to 80% detected once. As for this clone: No antigen is known for it.

Input material: memory CD4+ T cells sorted from blood. Stated subset: CD45RA-negative fraction. This TCR came from a man between 18 and 29 years old in good health.

The CDR3 nucleotides read TGTGCCAGCAGTTTAGATGTCAGGAAAAACATTCAGTACTTC. Protein sequence: CASSLDVRKNIQYF. This sequence joins TRBV27 and TRBJ2-4; no firm D call. V was clipped by 2 bases and J by 4 bases, with 9 bases between them. In germline, CDR1 is MNHEY, CDR2 SMNVEV (reference sequence). The CDR3 length is 14 residues.